The 20 T cell receptor beta chains listed next were all sequenced from one sample in a study of beta chain features in type 1 diabetes. The entirety of the isolated RNA underwent reverse transcription, so expressed TCRB transcripts were sequenced. Produced via immunoSEQ multiplex PCR; TCRdb's table is partial and in-frame only. The table records 350,000 to 450,000 clones, about 15% of them present only once. Sequenced: naive CD4+ T cells from blood. Receptor source: a man in his thirties or forties in good health.

J is TRBJ2-3 and V is TRBV7-9, with TRBD2 as a possible D gene (6 bases). Germline values: CDR1 SEHNR, CDR2 FQNEAQ (reference sequence). The CDR3 has 17 residues. Trimming left V 4 bases short and J 2 bases short, with 19 bases between. DNA of the CDR3: TGTGCCAGCAGCTCCCAGAACTTGGGACTGATCACAGATACGCAGTATTTT. This sequence encodes CASSSQNLGLITDTQYF. Full variable domain (rest looked up from reference TRBV7-9 and TRBJ2-3): DTGVSQNPRHKITKRGQNVTFRCDPISEHNRLYWYRQTLGQGPEFLTYFQNEAQLEKSRLLSDRFSAERPKGSFSTLEIQRTEQGDSAMYLCASSSQNLGLITDTQYFGPGTRLTVL.

Only a few counts were recorded for this clone. The genes are TRBV5-1 and TRBJ2-1, with D possibly being TRBD2 (6 bases). The CDR3 length is 16 residues. Deletions cut 7 bases from V and 5 bases from J, with 22 bases between. CDR1 and CDR2 from the germline V gene are SGHRS and YFSETQ. CDR3 sequence (DNA): TGCGCCAGCCGTTCATCGACTAGTATCATGGACAATGAGCAGTTCTTC. Its translation: CASRSSTSIMDNEQFF.

This clone has only a few counts. The chain recombines TRBV7-9 with TRBJ2-1; TRBD1 matches at 9 bases. Trimming cost V 4 bases and J 3 bases; bases outside gene matches: 1. From germline, CDR1 is SEHNR and CDR2 FQNEAQ (reference sequence). The CDR3 contains 14 residues. In DNA form, the CDR3 reads TGTGCCAGCAGCTGGGACAGGGTCTACAATGAGCAGTTCTTC. Residues: CASSWDRVYNEQFF.

This chain links TRBV5-1 with TRBJ2-2; the match to TRBD2 covers 10 bases. J lost 4 bases, V lost 4 bases, and 4 bases had no gene match. There are 15 residues in the CDR3. Germline V gene lookup returns CDR1 SGHRS and CDR2 YFSETQ. The DNA of the CDR3 is TGCGCCAGCAGCCCCGGACTAGCGGTCACCGGGGAGCTGTTTTTT. This codes for CASSPGLAVTGELFF.

This clone was seen a few times. V is TRBV14 and J is TRBJ2-3; D is undetermined. CDR1 SGHDN and CDR2 FVKESK come from the germline V gene. With 4 bases removed from V and 0 bases from J, the gap between germline ends came to 5 bases. There are 13 residues in the CDR3. Here the CDR3 reads CASSLRSTDTQYF. The CDR3 DNA sequence: TGTGCCAGCAGCCTGCGGAGCACAGATACGCAGTATTTT.

This clone came up a few times. This chain uses TRBV14 with TRBJ2-6; TRBD1 might be the D (6 bases). Germline V CDR1 and CDR2: SGHDN, FVKESK. The CDR3 covers 14 residues. Trimming pared 1 base from V and 9 bases from J, leaving 10 bases between. The CDR3 here is CASSQVTGRNVLTF. CDR3 DNA sequence: TGTGCCAGCAGCCAAGTTACAGGGCGCAACGTCCTGACTTTC.

This clone has a handful of counts. The V call is TRBV29-1, the J call TRBJ1-4; D unclear. The V gene lost 5 bases and the J gene lost 8 bases, with 15 bases spanning the gap. The germline CDR1 and CDR2 sequences are SQVTM and ANQGSEA. The CDR3 contains 13 residues. As DNA, the CDR3 is TGCAGCGTTCATGATTACGGGATGGAAAAACTGTTTTTT. It specifies CSVHDYGMEKLFF.

This clone was seen a few times. V and J are TRBV4-3 and TRBJ2-3; TRBD2 is a possible D gene (6 bases). V dropped 1 base and J dropped 1 base, with 12 bases sitting between them. Per germline, CDR1 LGHNA and CDR2 YSLEER. This CDR3 spans 16 amino acids. The CDR3 spells CASSQGRGQGTDTQYF. In DNA form, the CDR3 reads TGCGCCAGCAGCCAAGGGAGGGGCCAGGGCACAGATACGCAGTATTTT.

Comment on this clone: In the same sample, other DNA sequences code for this CDR3. The chain joins TRBV7-9 to TRBJ2-1; 8 nucleotides line up with TRBD2. The V segment lost 1 base and the J segment 0 bases; nucleotides outside the gene matches: 2. Germline CDR1 and CDR2: SEHNR and FQNEAQ (reference sequence). This CDR3 region has 16 residues. DNA for the CDR3: TGTGCCAGCAGCTTAGTAAGCGGGAGCTCCTACAATGAGCAGTTCTTC. Protein: CASSLVSGSSYNEQFF. The full variable domain, its missing parts supplied by reference TRBV7-9 and TRBJ2-1, is DTGVSQNPRHKITKRGQNVTFRCDPISEHNRLYWYRQTLGQGPEFLTYFQNEAQLEKSRLLSDRFSAERPKGSFSTLEIQRTEQGDSAMYLCASSLVSGSSYNEQFFGPGTRLTVL.

This rearrangement joins TRBV7-9 to TRBJ2-6, with TRBD1 matching over 7 bases. The V gene's germline CDR1 is SEHNR and CDR2 FQNEAQ (reference sequence). V shed 1 base, J shed 2 bases, and the junction held 2 bases outside the gene matches. The CDR3 has 16 amino acids. Here the CDR3 reads CASSLVGGAGANVLTF. CDR3 DNA: TGTGCCAGCAGCTTAGTAGGGGGCGCTGGGGCCAACGTCCTGACTTTC.

The chain joins TRBV13 to TRBJ1-6, with TRBD1 identical over 7 bases. The germline V gene encodes CDR1 PRHDT and CDR2 FYEKMQ (reference sequence). J was trimmed by 12 bases and V by 8 bases; bases with no gene match: 10. This CDR3 is 13 amino acids long. CDR3: CASRRQGVKPLHF. The CDR3 nucleotides read TGTGCCAGCCGGAGACAGGGAGTTAAACCCCTCCACTTT.

The chain is built from TRBV7-8 and TRBJ2-1; no clear D gene. Trimming cost V 1 base and J 9 bases, with 13 bases left between them. The length of the CDR3 is 14 residues. Germline V lookup: CDR1 SGHVS, CDR2 FQNEAQ. The CDR3 is CASSLVGPTGEQFF. As DNA, the CDR3 is TGTGCCAGCAGCTTAGTGGGCCCGACCGGTGAGCAGTTCTTC. The full variable domain, rest sourced from reference TRBV7-8 and TRBJ2-1, is GAGVSQSPRYKVAKRGQDVALRCDPISGHVSLFWYQQALGQGPEFLTYFQNEAQLDKSGLPSDRFFAERPEGSVSTLKIQRTQQEDSAVYLCASSLVGPTGEQFFGPGTRLTVL.

V gene TRBV7-2 combines with J gene TRBJ2-1; D may be TRBD1 (5 bases). This CDR3 comprises 12 residues. V was shortened by 2 bases and J by 10 bases, with 9 bases between the two germline ends. From germline, CDR1 is SGHTA and CDR2 FQGNSA. Here the CDR3 DNA reads TGTGCCAGCAGCTTAACAGGAAACGAGCAGTTCTTC. Its translation: CASSLTGNEQFF. Together with reference TRBV7-2 and TRBJ2-1, the CDR3 gives the full variable domain: GAGVSQSPSNKVTEKGKDVELRCDPISGHTALYWYRQSLGQGLEFLIYFQGNSAPDKSGLPSDRFSAERTGGSVSTLTIQRTQQEDSAVYLCASSLTGNEQFFGPGTRLTVL.

V is TRBV1 and J is TRBJ1-5; the table's D call, TRBD1, has no DNA check behind it. TRBV1 is recorded as a pseudogene. The CDR3 contains 19 residues. The CDR3 sequence: CTSSQDRDRGLGSNQPQHF. In DNA, the CDR3 is TGCACCAGCAGCCAAGATAGAGACAGGGGCCTCGGGAGCAATCAGCCCCAGCATTTT.

This chain links TRBV7-2 with TRBJ2-5; D is unclear. The CDR3 length is 13 residues. Per the germline V gene, CDR1 is SGHTA and CDR2 is FQGNSA. Between the trimmed V and J ends, which lost 5 bases and 5 bases, there was a span of 12 bases. CDR3 in amino acids: CASSRHIMETQYF. In nucleotides, the CDR3 is TGTGCCAGCAGCCGCCATATAATGGAGACCCAGTACTTC. The entire variable domain, with the rest obtained from reference TRBV7-2 and TRBJ2-5, is as follows: GAGVSQSPSNKVTEKGKDVELRCDPISGHTALYWYRQSLGQGLEFLIYFQGNSAPDKSGLPSDRFSAERTGGSVSTLTIQRTQQEDSAVYLCASSRHIMETQYFGPGTRLLVL.

This clone was seen only a few times. This rearrangement joins TRBV29-1 to TRBJ2-5; TRBD1 aligns across 10 bases. CDR1 and CDR2 (germline): SQVTM, ANQGSEA. This CDR3 comprises 14 residues. The junction had 8 bases not matched to a gene; V was cut back by 6 bases and J by 4 bases. CDR3 nucleotides: TGCAGCGTGGCCGACAGGGGGCGAGGAGAGACCCAGTACTTC. Encoded protein: CSVADRGRGETQYF.

The chain combines TRBV27 with TRBJ2-5; D is undetermined. The V and J ends lost 6 bases and 3 bases respectively, with 2 bases between them. The length of the CDR3 is 10 residues. The germline CDR1 and CDR2 sequences are MNHEY and SMNVEV (reference sequence). The CDR3 bases are TGTGCCAGCAGGGAAGAGACCCAGTACTTC. This codes for CASREETQYF.

The gene calls are TRBV6-5 and TRBJ2-5; TRBD1 might be the D (5 bases). From germline, CDR1 is MNHEY and CDR2 SVGAGI. V was pared by 7 bases and J by 5 bases, with 8 bases between. The CDR3 spans 11 residues. This chain's CDR3 is CASTGFETQYF. The CDR3 DNA reads TGTGCCAGCACAGGGTTTGAGACCCAGTACTTC.

This clone was counted a few times. The V and J genes are TRBV9 and TRBJ1-2; TRBD1 is a possible D gene (5 bases). CDR1 and CDR2 (germline): SGDLS, YYNGEE. This CDR3 spans 16 amino acids. Trimming shortened V by 0 bases and J by 8 bases, and 20 bases separated the two germline ends. The CDR3 sequence is CASSVGSGLQAWGYTF. The CDR3 nucleotides read TGTGCCAGCAGCGTAGGCTCGGGACTACAAGCATGGGGCTACACCTTC.

This rearrangement joins TRBV6-4 to TRBJ2-7, with D possibly being TRBD2 (6 bases). Germline V gene sequence: CDR1 MRHNA, CDR2 SNTAGT. Deletions cut 0 bases from V and 4 bases from J, with 7 bases between. The CDR3 is 13 residues long. CDR3 nucleotides: TGTGCCAGCAGTGACTCGAGCGGGTACGAGCAGTACGTC. Encoded protein: CASSDSSGYEQYV.